The present entry profiles one TCR beta chain with its context. The data were obtained in a study of T cell changes during pregnancy in multiple sclerosis. Trimming left V 3 bases short and J 4 bases short, with 13 bases between. The germline V gene encodes CDR1 LNHDA and CDR2 SQIVND (reference sequence). This CDR3 is built from 15 residues. Clones were sequenced by immunoSEQ multiplex PCR, and TCRdb holds only the in-frame ones, with some missing. Of 91,000 or so clones listed, approximately 94% were seen once; the top ten hold more than 0.75%. Sequences were derived from peripheral blood, sampled after pregnancy. The receptor comes from a female donor with multiple sclerosis, enrolled in a pregnancy study. This sequence joins TRBV19 and TRBJ1-5, with D possibly being TRBD1 (5 bases). The CDR3 sequence: CASSIISGGNQPQHF. Here the CDR3 DNA reads TGTGCCAGTAGTATTATTTCGGGGGGGAATCAGCCCCAGCATTTT. Looking up the rest from reference TRBV19 and TRBJ1-5 gives the full variable domain: DGGITQSPKYLFRKEGQNVTLSCEQNLNHDAMYWYRQDPGQGLRLIYYSQIVNDFQKGDIAEGYSVSREKKESFPLTVTSAQKNPTAFYLCASSIISGGNQPQHFGDGTRLSIL.